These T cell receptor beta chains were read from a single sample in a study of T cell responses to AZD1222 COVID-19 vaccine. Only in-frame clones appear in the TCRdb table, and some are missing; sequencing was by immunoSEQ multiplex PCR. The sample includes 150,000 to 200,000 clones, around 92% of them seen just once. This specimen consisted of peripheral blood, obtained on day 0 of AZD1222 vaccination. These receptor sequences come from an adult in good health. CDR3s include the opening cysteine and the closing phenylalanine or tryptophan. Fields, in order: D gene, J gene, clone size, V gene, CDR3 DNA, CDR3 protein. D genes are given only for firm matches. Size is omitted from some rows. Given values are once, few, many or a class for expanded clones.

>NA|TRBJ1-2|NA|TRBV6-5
TGTGCCAGCAGTTACGATTACAGGTCCGGCGGTGGCTACACCTTC
CASSYDYRSGGGYTF
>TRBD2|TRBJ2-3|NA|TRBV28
TGTGCCAGCGGACTGACTAGCGGGAGCACAGATACGCAGTATTTT
CASGLTSGSTDTQYF
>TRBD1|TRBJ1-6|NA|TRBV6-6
TGTGCCAGCACCATGGGACAGGCAAATTCACCCCTCCACTTT
CASTMGQANSPLHF
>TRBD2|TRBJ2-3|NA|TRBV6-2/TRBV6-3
TGTGCCAGCAGTTACGAGCGAGCGGGGGCAGATACGCAGTATTTT
CASSYERAGADTQYF
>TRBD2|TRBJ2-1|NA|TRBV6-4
TGTGCCAGCAGTCCCGGGACTAGCGGCCACTCCTACAATGAGCAGTTCTTC
CASSPGTSGHSYNEQFF
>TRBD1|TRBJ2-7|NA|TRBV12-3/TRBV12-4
TGTGCCAGCAGACCAGGGACAGCCTACGAGCAGTACTTC
CASRPGTAYEQYF
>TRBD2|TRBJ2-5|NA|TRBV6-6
TGTGCCAGCAGTCGAAAGCCGGGACTAGCGGAAGAGACCCAGTACTTC
CASSRKPGLAEETQYF
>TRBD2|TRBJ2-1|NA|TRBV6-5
TGTGCCAGCAGCCTCGGACTAGCGGGTGGGTCTGAGCAGTTCTTC
CASSLGLAGGSEQFF
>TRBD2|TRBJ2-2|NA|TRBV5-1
TGCGCCAGCAGCGGGGCTAGCGGGAGACCCGGGGAGCTGTTTTTT
CASSGASGRPGELFF
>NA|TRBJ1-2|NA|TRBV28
TGTGCCAGCACCCAAGGACCATTAGGAACTAACTATGGCTACACCTTC
CASTQGPLGTNYGYTF
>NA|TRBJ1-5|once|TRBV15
TGTGCCACCAGCACCGAGGGTTTTAGTGGGCCCCAGCATTTT
CATSTEGFSGPQHF
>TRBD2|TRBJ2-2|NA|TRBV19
TGTGCCAGTAGTGACAAGCGGGAGCGGTGGACCGGGGAGCTGTTTTTT
CASSDKRERWTGELFF
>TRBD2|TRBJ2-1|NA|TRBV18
TGTGCCAGCTCACCACCGGTATTAGCGGGAGGGCTGAGCAATGAGCAGTTCTTC
CASSPPVLAGGLSNEQFF
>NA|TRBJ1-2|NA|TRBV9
TGTGCCAGCAGCGTAGATATCTCAGCCTATGGCTACACCTTC
CASSVDISAYGYTF
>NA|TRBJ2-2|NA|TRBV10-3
TGTGCCATCAGTGTGGCAGGGGCGGCCGGGGAGCTGTTTTTT
CAISVAGAAGELFF
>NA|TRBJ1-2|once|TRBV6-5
TGTGCCAGCAGGGTCAGGCAGGGTGGACGCTATGGCTACACCTTC
CASRVRQGGRYGYTF
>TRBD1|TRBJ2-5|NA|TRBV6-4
TGTGCCAGCAGTGGGAGGGACAGGAAAGAGACCCAGTACTTC
CASSGRDRKETQYF
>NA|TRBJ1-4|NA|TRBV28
TGTGCCAGCAGTTCCAGGGATGAAAAACTGTTTTTT
CASSSRDEKLFF
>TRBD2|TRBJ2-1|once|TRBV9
TGTGCCAGCAGCGTAGGACTAGCGGGGGACAATGAGCAGTTCTTC
CASSVGLAGDNEQFF
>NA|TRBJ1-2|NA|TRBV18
TGTGCCAGCTCACCATCCCCCGGGGGCTCTGGCTACACCTTC
CASSPSPGGSGYTF
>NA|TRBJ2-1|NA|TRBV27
TGTGCCAGCAGTTTCGCGCAGTCCAATGAGCAGTTCTTC
CASSFAQSNEQFF
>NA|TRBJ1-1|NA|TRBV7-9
TGTGCCAGCAGCCGTCCCCCACCGGAGAAGAACACTGAAGCTTTCTTT
CASSRPPPEKNTEAFF
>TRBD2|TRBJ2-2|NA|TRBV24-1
TGTGCCACCAGTGGGACAGGGGGAAGACTAGCGGGAGCGCCCGGGGAGCTGTTTTTT
CATSGTGGRLAGAPGELFF
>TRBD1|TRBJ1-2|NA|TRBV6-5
TGTGCCAGCAGTCCAGGGGGGGGCTATGGCTACACCTTC
CASSPGGGYGYTF
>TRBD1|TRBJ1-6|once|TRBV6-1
TGTGCCAGCAGTGAAGTACAGGGGGCACAGAATTCACCCCTCCACTTT
CASSEVQGAQNSPLHF
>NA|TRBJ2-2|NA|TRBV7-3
TGTGCCAGCAGCTTACAGGGGAACACCGGGGAGCTGTTTTTT
CASSLQGNTGELFF
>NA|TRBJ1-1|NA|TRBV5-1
TGCGCCAGCAGCTTGGAAATTCGGGTGAACACTGAAGCTTTCTTT
CASSLEIRVNTEAFF
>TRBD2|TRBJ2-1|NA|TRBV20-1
TGCAGTGCTAGTGGCGGCCTAGCGGGCAACAATGAGCAGTTCTTC
CSASGGLAGNNEQFF
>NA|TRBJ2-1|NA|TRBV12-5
TGTGCTAGTGGTTTGGTACCGGGAGCTGAGCAGTTCTTC
CASGLVPGAEQFF
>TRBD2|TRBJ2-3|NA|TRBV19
TGTGCCAGTAGTAGAAGACTAGCGGGTAGATTTCGCACAGATACGCAGTATTTT
CASSRRLAGRFRTDTQYF
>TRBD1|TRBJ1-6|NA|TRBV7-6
TGTGCCAGCAGCTTAGGTCGGACAGGGAGTAATTCACCCCTCCACTTT
CASSLGRTGSNSPLHF
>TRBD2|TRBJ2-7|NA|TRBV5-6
TGTGCCAGCAGCTTGTTGGGGTTAGCGGGAGGCTCCTACGAGCAGTACTTC
CASSLLGLAGGSYEQYF
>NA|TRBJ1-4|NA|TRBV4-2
TGTGCCAGCAGCCAAAACGGTGGGGAAAAACTGTTTTTT
CASSQNGGEKLFF
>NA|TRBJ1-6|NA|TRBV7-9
TGTGCCAGCAGCTTAGTCGCGGGTACAGATTCACCCCTCCACTTT
CASSLVAGTDSPLHF
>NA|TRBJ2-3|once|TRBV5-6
TGTGCCAGCAGCTTGGGTCTGGGGTTTGCAGATACGCAGTATTTT
CASSLGLGFADTQYF
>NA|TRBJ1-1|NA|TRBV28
TGTGCCAGCAGTTTGGGGGGGGTCGCTTCCTCTCGGGGAGCTTTCTTT
CASSLGGVASSRGAFF
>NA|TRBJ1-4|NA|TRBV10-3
TGTGCCATCAGTGAGTCGGAAGACAGCAATCCTAATGAAAAACTGTTTTTT
CAISESEDSNPNEKLFF